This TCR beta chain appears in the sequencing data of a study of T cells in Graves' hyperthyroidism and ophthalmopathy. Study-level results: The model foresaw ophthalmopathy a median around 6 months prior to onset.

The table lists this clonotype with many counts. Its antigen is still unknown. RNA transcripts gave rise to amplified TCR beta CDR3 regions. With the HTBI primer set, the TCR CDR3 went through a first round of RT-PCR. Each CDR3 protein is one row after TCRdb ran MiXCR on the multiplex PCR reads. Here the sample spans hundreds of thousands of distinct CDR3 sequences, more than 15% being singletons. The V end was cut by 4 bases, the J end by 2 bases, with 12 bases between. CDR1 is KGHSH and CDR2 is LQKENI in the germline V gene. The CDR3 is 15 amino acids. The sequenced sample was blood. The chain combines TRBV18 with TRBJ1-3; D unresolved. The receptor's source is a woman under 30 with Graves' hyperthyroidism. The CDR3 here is CASSRSDGAGNTIYF. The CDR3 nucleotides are TGTGCCAGCTCACGGTCCGATGGTGCTGGAAACACCATATATTTT.